A selection of T cell receptor beta chains follows, all from one sample in a study of cytomegalovirus exposure and HLA in healthy donors. Profiling relied on immunoSEQ multiplex PCR, and the TCRdb table lists in-frame clones only, not all of them. The sample shows some 130,000 clones, about 78% of them seen only once. Sequencing was performed on PBMCs. The source is a female donor in good health and CMV-seronegative. Each CDR3 is given with its conserved first and last residue. Each record gives: D gene, J gene, clone size, V gene, CDR3 protein, CDR3 DNA. D genes are given only for firm matches. Clone size is shown for a subset of rows, as once, few, many or a class of expanded clone.

D gene: TRBD2
J gene: TRBJ2-5
clone size: NA
V gene: TRBV6-5
CDR3 protein: CASSYGTTRTETQYF
CDR3 DNA: TGTGCCAGCAGTTACGGGACTACCCGAACGGAGACCCAGTACTTC

D gene: TRBD2
J gene: TRBJ2-3
clone size: NA
V gene: TRBV27
CDR3 protein: CATRQAGTDTQYF
CDR3 DNA: TGTGCCACCCGACAAGCGGGGACAGATACGCAGTATTTT

D gene: NA
J gene: TRBJ2-7
clone size: NA
V gene: TRBV6-4
CDR3 protein: CASSVDGAGEQYF
CDR3 DNA: TGTGCCAGCAGTGTCGATGGCGCGGGGGAGCAGTACTTC

D gene: TRBD1
J gene: TRBJ2-3
clone size: NA
V gene: TRBV5-6
CDR3 protein: CASSVSTGASDTQYF
CDR3 DNA: TGTGCCAGCAGCGTCTCGACAGGGGCTTCGGATACGCAGTATTTT

D gene: NA
J gene: TRBJ2-2
clone size: NA
V gene: TRBV7-7
CDR3 protein: CASLAGEGGTGELFF
CDR3 DNA: TGTGCCAGCCTCGCGGGAGAGGGGGGCACCGGGGAGCTGTTTTTT

D gene: NA
J gene: TRBJ2-7
clone size: NA
V gene: TRBV28
CDR3 protein: CATYDAGTFYEQYF
CDR3 DNA: TGTGCCACCTACGACGCCGGGACATTCTACGAGCAGTACTTC

D gene: TRBD2
J gene: TRBJ2-7
clone size: once
V gene: TRBV5-1
CDR3 protein: CASSLETSGGGEQYF
CDR3 DNA: TGCGCCAGCAGTTTGGAGACTAGCGGAGGGGGGGAGCAGTACTTC

D gene: TRBD1
J gene: TRBJ2-7
clone size: once
V gene: TRBV11-2
CDR3 protein: CASRKGGQGSYEQYF
CDR3 DNA: TGTGCCAGCAGAAAAGGGGGACAGGGGTCCTACGAGCAGTACTTC

D gene: TRBD1
J gene: TRBJ2-7
clone size: NA
V gene: TRBV9
CDR3 protein: CASSSGTGGEYEQYF
CDR3 DNA: TGTGCCAGCAGCTCCGGGACAGGGGGGGAGTACGAGCAGTACTTC

D gene: NA
J gene: TRBJ1-1
clone size: NA
V gene: TRBV9
CDR3 protein: CASSTSQRATEAFF
CDR3 DNA: TGTGCCAGCAGCACCTCACAGAGGGCGACTGAAGCTTTCTTT

D gene: NA
J gene: TRBJ1-1
clone size: few
V gene: TRBV28
CDR3 protein: CASSLLDSLNTEAFF
CDR3 DNA: TGTGCCAGCAGTTTATTAGACAGCTTGAACACTGAAGCTTTCTTT

D gene: NA
J gene: TRBJ2-1
clone size: NA
V gene: TRBV5-4
CDR3 protein: CASSPDYYNEQFF
CDR3 DNA: TGTGCCAGCAGCCCAGACTACTACAATGAGCAGTTCTTC

D gene: TRBD1
J gene: TRBJ2-3
clone size: NA
V gene: TRBV5-1
CDR3 protein: CASSFRDRVEDTQYF
CDR3 DNA: TGCGCCAGCAGCTTCCGGGACAGGGTGGAAGATACGCAGTATTTT

D gene: TRBD2
J gene: TRBJ2-1
clone size: NA
V gene: TRBV5-8
CDR3 protein: CASLTLEAGGYNEQFF
CDR3 DNA: TGTGCCAGCTTGACCCTAGAAGCGGGAGGCTACAATGAGCAGTTCTTC

D gene: NA
J gene: TRBJ2-3
clone size: NA
V gene: TRBV19
CDR3 protein: CASRPGRRIEDTQYF
CDR3 DNA: TGTGCCAGTAGGCCGGGAAGGCGGATCGAAGATACGCAGTATTTT

D gene: TRBD1
J gene: TRBJ1-1
clone size: NA
V gene: TRBV10-3
CDR3 protein: CATGTGGNTEAFF
CDR3 DNA: TGTGCCACGGGGACAGGGGGGAACACTGAAGCTTTCTTT

D gene: TRBD2
J gene: TRBJ2-7
clone size: NA
V gene: TRBV4-3
CDR3 protein: CASSLRLAGPYEQYF
CDR3 DNA: TGCGCCAGCAGCCTGAGGCTAGCGGGCCCCTACGAGCAGTACTTC

D gene: TRBD1
J gene: TRBJ2-1
clone size: NA
V gene: TRBV10-3
CDR3 protein: CAISDWDRGREDEQFF
CDR3 DNA: TGTGCCATCAGTGACTGGGACAGGGGGCGCGAGGATGAGCAGTTCTTC

D gene: TRBD1
J gene: TRBJ1-1
clone size: NA
V gene: TRBV29-1
CDR3 protein: CSVDGTANTEAFF
CDR3 DNA: TGCAGCGTTGACGGGACAGCTAACACTGAAGCTTTCTTT

D gene: TRBD1
J gene: TRBJ1-2
clone size: NA
V gene: TRBV28
CDR3 protein: CASSFEGADGYTF
CDR3 DNA: TGTGCCAGCAGTTTTGAGGGGGCGGATGGCTACACCTTC

D gene: TRBD1
J gene: TRBJ1-6
clone size: NA
V gene: TRBV6-6
CDR3 protein: CASSFGQADSPLHF
CDR3 DNA: TGTGCCAGCAGTTTCGGACAGGCGGATTCACCCCTCCACTTT

D gene: NA
J gene: TRBJ2-7
clone size: NA
V gene: TRBV27
CDR3 protein: CASSFRETYEQYF
CDR3 DNA: TGTGCCAGCAGTTTCCGGGAGACCTACGAGCAGTACTTC

D gene: TRBD2
J gene: TRBJ2-5
clone size: NA
V gene: TRBV15
CDR3 protein: CATSTGLAGWSETQYF
CDR3 DNA: TGTGCCACCAGCACCGGACTAGCGGGATGGTCGGAGACCCAGTACTTC

D gene: TRBD1
J gene: TRBJ2-1
clone size: NA
V gene: TRBV19
CDR3 protein: CASRDRGFYNEQFF
CDR3 DNA: TGTGCCAGTAGAGACAGGGGCTTCTACAATGAGCAGTTCTTC

D gene: TRBD1
J gene: TRBJ1-1
clone size: NA
V gene: TRBV6-1
CDR3 protein: CASSELDRAIWAFF
CDR3 DNA: TGTGCCAGCAGTGAATTAGACAGGGCCATATGGGCTTTCTTT

D gene: NA
J gene: TRBJ2-1
clone size: NA
V gene: TRBV19
CDR3 protein: CASSIETGDEQFF
CDR3 DNA: TGTGCCAGTAGTATAGAGACCGGGGATGAGCAGTTCTTC

D gene: TRBD1
J gene: TRBJ1-5
clone size: NA
V gene: TRBV5-1
CDR3 protein: CASRAGTGDQPQHF
CDR3 DNA: TGCGCCAGCAGGGCCGGGACAGGGGATCAGCCCCAGCATTTT

D gene: TRBD2
J gene: TRBJ2-5
clone size: NA
V gene: TRBV5-1
CDR3 protein: CASRTGLAGGQETQYF
CDR3 DNA: TGCGCCAGCAGAACCGGACTAGCGGGAGGGCAAGAGACCCAGTACTTC

D gene: NA
J gene: TRBJ1-2
clone size: NA
V gene: TRBV27
CDR3 protein: CASRPTAYLGYTF
CDR3 DNA: TGTGCCAGCAGACCGACAGCCTATTTGGGCTACACCTTC

D gene: NA
J gene: TRBJ2-7
clone size: once
V gene: TRBV5-4
CDR3 protein: CASSSYVTGAASEQYF
CDR3 DNA: TGTGCCAGCAGTTCGTATGTGACAGGAGCTGCCAGCGAGCAGTACTTC

D gene: NA
J gene: TRBJ2-5
clone size: NA
V gene: TRBV4-2
CDR3 protein: CASSFLEGRGETQYF
CDR3 DNA: TGTGCCAGCAGCTTCTTGGAGGGCCGAGGAGAGACCCAGTACTTC

D gene: NA
J gene: TRBJ2-5
clone size: NA
V gene: TRBV15
CDR3 protein: CATSRPGVARTQYF
CDR3 DNA: TGTGCCACCAGCAGACCGGGAGTAGCCCGGACCCAGTACTTC